Listed here are 18 T cell receptor beta chains from one sample, sequenced in a study of blood T cells in healthy people across ages. With a J-beta primer mix and a sample-barcoded 5' primer, a second PCR ran 7 to 11 cycles. TCRdb independently ran MiXCR on the 5' RACE reads; one entry per CDR3 protein. The repertoire holds about 1.7 million distinct CDR3 sequences, with roughly 30% as singletons. Sequences were obtained from blood. All receptors come from a woman in her twenties or thirties in good health.

There are a few counts of this clonotype. V gene TRBV30 combines with J gene TRBJ2-7; D is ambiguous. The ends were cut back, 2 bases at V and 4 bases at J, with 6 bases in the middle. This CDR3 contains 11 residues. The germline CDR1 and CDR2 sequences are GTSNPN and SVGIG (reference sequence). CDR3 DNA: TGTGCCTGGAGTTTTCAATACGAGCAGTACTTC. Translation: CAWSFQYEQYF.

This clonotype was seen repeatedly, ten times or more. The chain employs TRBV29-1 and TRBJ2-7; D remains ambiguous. There are 12 residues in the CDR3. Germline V gene data show CDR1 as SQVTM and CDR2 as ANQGSEA. Trimming cost V 4 bases and J 7 bases, with 14 bases left between them. DNA for the CDR3: TGCAGCGTTGTGTCTGAAGGGCTTGAGCAGTACTTC. Encoded protein: CSVVSEGLEQYF.

This clonotype has just a few counts. The gene calls are TRBV20-1 and TRBJ2-7; the D gene is possibly TRBD2 (5 bases). The germline V gene encodes CDR1 DFQATT and CDR2 SNEGSKA (reference sequence). V shed 7 bases and J shed 0 bases, with 16 bases lying between them. The CDR3 is 14 amino acids. The CDR3 DNA is TGCAGTGTTGGAAGTCGGGGAAACTCCTACGAGCAGTACTTC. This sequence encodes CSVGSRGNSYEQYF.

This clonotype showed up many times. J is TRBJ2-1 and V is TRBV4-3; D not resolved. V was trimmed by 0 bases and J by 1 base, leaving 13 bases between them. The CDR3 is made up of 17 amino acids. Germline CDR1 is LGHNA and CDR2 is YSLEER. The CDR3 loop reads CASSQELAEPSYNEQFF. Written as DNA, the CDR3 is TGCGCCAGCAGCCAAGAGCTCGCGGAACCGTCCTACAATGAGCAGTTCTTC.

To note about this clonotype: A much larger clone lies a single base off, so this may be a read error. The chain recombines TRBV20-1 with TRBJ2-4, with D unresolved. The CDR3 runs 13 residues. Germline lookup yields CDR1 DFQATT and CDR2 SNEGSKA (reference sequence). Deletions cut 6 bases from V and 1 base from J, with 10 bases between. The CDR3 nucleotides are TGCAGTGCCCTCCAACGGGCCAAAAACATTCAGTACTTC. It yields the protein CSALQRAKNIQYF.

The CDR3 is CASSRSGGYNNEQYF. In DNA form, the CDR3 reads TGTGCCAGCAGCAGGAGCGGGGGGTACAACAATGAGCAGTACTTC. The chain employs TRBV9 and TRBJ2-5, with 9 bases identical to TRBD2. J was trimmed by 11 bases and V by 4 bases; bases with no gene match: 15. Looked up from germline, CDR1 is SGDLS and CDR2 is YYNGEE. There are 15 residues in the CDR3.

To note about this clonotype: One end of the junction does not line up with germline, which may come from a read error. J is TRBJ2-2 and V is TRBV12-3 or TRBV12-4, with 10 bases fitting TRBD2. CDR3 length equals 15 residues. The chain's CDR3 is CASSLSGGATGERFF. In DNA, the CDR3 is TGTGCCAGCAGTTTAAGCGGGGGGGCGACCGGGGAGCGGTTTTTT.

In its sample, this clonotype was seen a few times. The rearrangement joins TRBV12-3 or TRBV12-4 to TRBJ2-1; D remains ambiguous. CDR3 length: 13 residues. V lost 3 bases and J lost 7, with 10 bases in between. The CDR3 sequence is CASSFRLRNEQFF. CDR3 DNA: TGTGCCAGCAGTTTCCGACTGCGGAATGAGCAGTTCTTC.

CDR3 DNA sequence: TGTGCCAGCAGTTCAACCCGACTAGCGGGGGGGCCTTATACGCAGTATTTT. Its translation is CASSSTRLAGGPYTQYF. The rearrangement links TRBV28 to TRBJ2-3; 14 bases agree with TRBD2. Looked up from germline, CDR1 is MDHEN and CDR2 is SYDVKM. The CDR3 length is 17 residues. V lost 4 bases to trimming and J lost 7 bases; unmatched junction nucleotides: 10.

The chain carries TRBV7-6 and TRBJ2-5, with a weak D call TRBD1 (6 bases). Trimming took 3 bases from V and 5 from J, leaving 16 bases between them. In germline, CDR1 is SGHVS, CDR2 FNYEAQ. CDR3 length equals 15 residues. CDR3 sequence reads: CASSLDGGPSETQYF. CDR3 nucleotides: TGTGCCAGCAGCTTGGATGGGGGCCCAAGCGAGACCCAGTACTTC.

Many counts were recorded for this clonotype. J is TRBJ2-3 and V is TRBV6-6; 9 positions match TRBD2. The CDR3 runs 15 residues. V lost 4 bases to trimming and J lost 1 base; unmatched junction nucleotides: 3. Germline V gene lookup returns CDR1 MNHNY and CDR2 SVGAGI (reference sequence). CDR3 region: CASSSRTSGTDTQYF. The CDR3, as DNA: TGTGCCAGCAGTTCGCGGACTAGCGGCACAGATACGCAGTATTTT.

This clonotype appeared a few times. The V gene is TRBV20-1, the J gene TRBJ2-1; 12 bases align to TRBD2. Germline-derived CDR1 and CDR2 are DFQATT and SNEGSKA (reference sequence). The V gene end was trimmed by 5 bases and the J gene end by 7 bases; junction bases not matched to a gene: 9. The CDR3 consists of 15 residues. CDR3 region: CSAWPSGRAMNEQFF. CDR3 in DNA: TGCAGTGCTTGGCCTAGCGGGAGGGCGATGAATGAGCAGTTCTTC.

This clonotype was picked up a small number of times. The chain couples TRBV15 to TRBJ1-1; maybe TRBD1 (5 bases). The CDR3 is made up of 13 amino acids. Germline CDR1 is LNHNV and CDR2 is YYDKDF (reference sequence). Trimming pared 0 bases from V and 11 bases from J, leaving 13 bases between. CDR3 sequence (DNA): TGTGCCACCAGCAGAGATCCGGGGCCCGGGGCTTTCTTT. Protein sequence: CATSRDPGPGAFF.

The chain uses TRBV5-1 and TRBJ2-6; D gene unclear. CDR3 length: 15 residues. CDR1 and CDR2 (germline): SGHRS, YFSETQ. Trimming left V 5 bases short and J 1 base short, with 10 bases between. The CDR3 DNA follows: TGCGCCAGCAGTCGGAGCCGATCTGGGGCCAACGTCCTGACTTTC. It is translated as CASSRSRSGANVLTF.

This clonotype has more than one count but fewer than ten. In nucleotides, the CDR3 is TGTGCCAGCACGGTTGACATGGGGAACTATGGCTACACCTTC. Its translation is CASTVDMGNYGYTF. The chain links TRBV6-6 to TRBJ1-2; no reliable D call. Between the trimmed V and J ends, which lost 7 bases and 2 bases, there was a span of 14 bases. CDR1 and CDR2 (germline): MNHNY, SVGAGI (reference sequence). This CDR3 region has 14 residues.

The chain has TRBV7-2 and TRBJ2-7; possibly TRBD2 for D (6 bases). V lost 0 bases to trimming and J lost 6 bases, with 15 bases between them. Germline lookup yields CDR1 SGHTA and CDR2 FQGNSA. This CDR3 has 15 residues. The CDR3 DNA reads TGTGCCAGCAGCTTAGCTTTCGGGGGAGGAGGCGAGCAGTACTTC. Protein: CASSLAFGGGGEQYF.

About this clonotype itself: It may be a read error: a sequence one base away is much more abundant. This rearrangement joins TRBV9 to TRBJ2-1, with D hard to call. CDR1 and CDR2 (germline): SGDLS, YYNGEE. The CDR3 spans 16 residues. CDR3 amino acids: CASSVASVTSYNEQVF. The DNA of the CDR3 is TGTGCCAGCAGCGTAGCGAGCGTGACCTCCTACAATGAGCAGGTCTTC.

Only one count was recorded for this clonotype. This clone may be a read error of a much larger clone one base away. This chain joins TRBV7-9 and TRBJ1-4; D gene ambiguous. The CDR3 extends over 12 amino acids. CDR1 is SEHNR, CDR2 FQNEAQ, per germline (reference sequence). Here the CDR3 reads CANSFLNEKLFF. DNA for the CDR3: TGTGCCAACAGCTTCCTTAATGAAAAACTGTTTTTT.